This T cell receptor beta chain was observed in a study of T cell responses to AZD1222 COVID-19 vaccine. Study-wide results and limits: CD4 TCRs linked to vaccination spanned spike, dominating at 160-218 and 743-854. Baseline seropositives among AZD1222 recipients totaled only 6 or 7. Females outnumbered males among donors, who were mostly white British; clonal diversity was possibly underestimated. The peak T cell response came first, and repertoires were sampled only after it.

With regard to this clone: The antigen is undetermined.

Generated by immunoSEQ multiplex PCR, the TCRdb table keeps only in-frame clones and is missing some. The sample lists some 90,000 clones, roughly 87% occurring once. Trimming removed 2 bases at V and 3 bases at J, with 17 bases between. Germline CDR1 SGHRS, CDR2 YFSETQ. The CDR3 consists of 16 residues. V usage is TRBV5-1 and J usage is TRBJ1-1, with D maybe TRBD1 (5 bases). The clonotype comes from an adult in good health. Sequencing used peripheral blood, obtained on day 0 of AZD1222 vaccination. The CDR3 sequence is CASSFMFFGGDTEAFF. The CDR3 nucleotides are TGCGCCAGCAGCTTTATGTTCTTTGGAGGGGACACTGAAGCTTTCTTT.